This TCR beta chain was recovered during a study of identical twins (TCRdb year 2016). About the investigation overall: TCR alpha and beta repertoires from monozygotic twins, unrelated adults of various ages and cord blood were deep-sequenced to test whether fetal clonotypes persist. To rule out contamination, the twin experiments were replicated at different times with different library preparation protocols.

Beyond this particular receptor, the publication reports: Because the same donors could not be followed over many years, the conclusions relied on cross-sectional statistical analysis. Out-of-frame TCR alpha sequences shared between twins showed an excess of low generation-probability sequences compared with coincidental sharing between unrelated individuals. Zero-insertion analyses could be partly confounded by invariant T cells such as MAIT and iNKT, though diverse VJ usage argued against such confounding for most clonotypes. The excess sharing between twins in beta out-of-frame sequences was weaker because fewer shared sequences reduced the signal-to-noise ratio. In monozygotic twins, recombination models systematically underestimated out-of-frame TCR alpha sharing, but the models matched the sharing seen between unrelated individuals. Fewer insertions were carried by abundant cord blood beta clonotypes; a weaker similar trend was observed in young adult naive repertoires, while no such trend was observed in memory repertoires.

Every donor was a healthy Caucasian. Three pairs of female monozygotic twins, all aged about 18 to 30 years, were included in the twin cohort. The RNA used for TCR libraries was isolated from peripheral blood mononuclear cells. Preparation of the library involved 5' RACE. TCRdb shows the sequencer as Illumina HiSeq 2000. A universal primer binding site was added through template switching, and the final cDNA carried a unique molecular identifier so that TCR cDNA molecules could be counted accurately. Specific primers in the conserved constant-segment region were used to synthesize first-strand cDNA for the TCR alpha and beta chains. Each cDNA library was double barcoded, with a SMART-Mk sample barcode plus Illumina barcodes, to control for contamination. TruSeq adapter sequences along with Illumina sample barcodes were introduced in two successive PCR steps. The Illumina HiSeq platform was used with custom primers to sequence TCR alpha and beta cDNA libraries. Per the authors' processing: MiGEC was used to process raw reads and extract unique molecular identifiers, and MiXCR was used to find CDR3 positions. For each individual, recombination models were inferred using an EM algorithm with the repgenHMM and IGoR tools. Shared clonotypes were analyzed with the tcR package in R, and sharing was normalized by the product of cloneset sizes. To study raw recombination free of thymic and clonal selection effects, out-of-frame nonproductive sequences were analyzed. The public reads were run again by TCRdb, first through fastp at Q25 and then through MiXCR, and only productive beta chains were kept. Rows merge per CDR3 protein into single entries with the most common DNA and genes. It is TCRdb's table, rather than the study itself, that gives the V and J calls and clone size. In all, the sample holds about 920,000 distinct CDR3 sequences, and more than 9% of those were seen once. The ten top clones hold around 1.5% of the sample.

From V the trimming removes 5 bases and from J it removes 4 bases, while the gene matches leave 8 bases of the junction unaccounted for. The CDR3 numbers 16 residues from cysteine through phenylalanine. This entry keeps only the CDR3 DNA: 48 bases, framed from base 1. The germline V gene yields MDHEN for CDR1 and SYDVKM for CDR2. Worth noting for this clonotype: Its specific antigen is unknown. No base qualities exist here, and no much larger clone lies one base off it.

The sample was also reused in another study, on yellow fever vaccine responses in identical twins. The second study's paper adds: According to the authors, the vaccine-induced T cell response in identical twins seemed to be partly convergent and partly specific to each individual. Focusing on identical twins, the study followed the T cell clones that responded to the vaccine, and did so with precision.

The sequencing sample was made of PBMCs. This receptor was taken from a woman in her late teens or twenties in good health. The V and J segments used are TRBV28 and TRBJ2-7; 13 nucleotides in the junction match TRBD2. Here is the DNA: TGTGCCAGCAGTCCGAGGACTAGCGGGAGTAGGTACGAGCAGTACTTC. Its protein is CASSPRTSGSRYEQYF.